One and the same sample provided the 22 T cell receptor beta chains below, sequenced in a study of cytomegalovirus exposure and HLA in healthy donors. Primers for the PCR totalled 60 Vbeta and 13 Jbeta. Only in-frame clones appear in the TCRdb table, and some are missing; sequencing was by immunoSEQ multiplex PCR. The table records fewer than 110,000 clones, about 81% of them present only once. Material: PBMCs. These receptors all come from a man in his fifties in good health and CMV-seronegative.

V is TRBV9 and J is TRBJ2-2; D is possibly TRBD1 (5 bases). V gave up 0 bases and J gave up 2 bases, with 11 bases separating them. Germline V lookup: CDR1 SGDLS, CDR2 YYNGEE. This CDR3 region has 16 residues. In DNA, the CDR3 is TGTGCCAGCAGCGTAGGACAGCCCTATAACACCGGGGAGCTGTTTTTT. The encoded protein is CASSVGQPYNTGELFF.

This sequence joins TRBV29-1 and TRBJ2-5; TRBD2 matches at 14 bases. Per the germline V gene, CDR1 is SQVTM and CDR2 is ANQGSEA. The trim removed 7 bases at V and 5 bases at J, leaving 3 bases unmatched. The CDR3 is made up of 13 amino acids. The CDR3 reads CSARLAGGETQYF. The CDR3 coding sequence is TGCAGCGCCCGACTAGCGGGAGGGGAGACCCAGTACTTC.

V and J are TRBV19 and TRBJ2-5, with TRBD2 matching over 11 bases. CDR3 length: 14 amino acids. Trimming at V came to 6 bases and at J to 4 bases, leaving 4 bases not matched to a gene. Germline V gene sequence: CDR1 LNHDA, CDR2 SQIVND (reference sequence). CDR3 sequence (DNA): TGTGCCAGTAGGTCTAGCGGGGGGTCAGAGACCCAGTACTTC. The encoded protein is CASRSSGGSETQYF.

The chain combines TRBV30 with TRBJ2-7, with D possibly TRBD1 on 6 matching bases. The V gene lost 3 bases and the J gene lost 7 bases, with 16 bases spanning the gap. The CDR3 contains 13 residues. CDR1 GTSNPN and CDR2 SVGIG come from the germline V gene (reference sequence). The CDR3 loop is CAWSAQGLGEQYF. In nucleotides, the CDR3 is TGTGCCTGGAGCGCCCAGGGGTTGGGGGAGCAGTACTTC.

This chain links TRBV27 with TRBJ2-1; TRBD2 matches 8 bases. The germline V gene encodes CDR1 MNHEY and CDR2 SMNVEV (reference sequence). The CDR3 contains 16 residues. With 3 bases clipped from V and 0 bases from J, the junction kept 4 bases outside the gene matches. The CDR3 spells CASSLKAGVSYNEQFF. The CDR3 DNA reads as TGTGCCAGCAGTTTGAAAGCGGGGGTCTCCTACAATGAGCAGTTCTTC.

The CDR3 spells CASSAGGGNEQFF. CDR3 DNA sequence: TGTGCCAGCAGTGCAGGCGGGGGTAATGAGCAGTTCTTC. This chain joins TRBV6-1 and TRBJ2-1; 7 bases map to TRBD2. The CDR3 totals 13 residues. Germline V gene lookup returns CDR1 MNHNS and CDR2 SASEGT. J was trimmed by 7 bases and V by 4 bases; bases with no gene match: 4.

V usage is TRBV10-3 and J usage is TRBJ2-3; 8 bases fit TRBD2. From germline, CDR1 is ENHRY and CDR2 SYGVKD. V was pared by 3 bases and J by 4 bases, with 9 bases of the junction left unmatched. The CDR3 runs to 16 residues. CDR3 residues: CAISEGSGRGADTQYF. As DNA, the CDR3 is TGTGCCATCAGTGAAGGAAGCGGGAGAGGCGCAGATACGCAGTATTTT.

The gene calls are TRBV5-6 and TRBJ2-7; a possible D gene is TRBD1 (5 bases). Germline CDR1 reads SGHDT; CDR2 reads YYEEEE. Between the trimmed V and J ends, which lost 0 bases and 7 bases, there was a span of 14 bases. This CDR3 is built from 14 residues. CDR3 loop: CASSLGQPPREQYF. DNA for the CDR3: TGTGCCAGCAGCTTGGGACAGCCTCCTCGGGAGCAGTACTTC.

The gene calls are TRBV5-1 and TRBJ2-5; TRBD2 aligns across 10 bases. Germline CDR1 SGHRS, CDR2 YFSETQ. The CDR3 runs to 18 residues. With V trimmed by 4 bases and J by 5 bases, 17 bases remained unmatched. In nucleotides, the CDR3 is TGCGCCAGCAGCCCGGGGACGGACAGCGGGGGGGCCTCGGAGACCCAGTACTTC. Translating it yields CASSPGTDSGGASETQYF.

This clone was observed a few times. The V call is TRBV5-6, the J call TRBJ2-2; 8 bases match TRBD1. Germline CDR1 and CDR2: SGHDT and YYEEEE. The CDR3 totals 13 residues. With 4 bases clipped from V and 8 bases from J, the junction kept 4 bases outside the gene matches. For the CDR3, the DNA is TGTGCCAGCAGCACCAGGGGGCCTGGGGAGCTGTTTTTT. It codes for CASSTRGPGELFF.

This CDR3 is CATKRRTGTPGTGELFF. CDR3 DNA: TGCGCCACCAAGCGACGGACCGGGACTCCGGGGACCGGGGAGCTGTTTTTT. The chain couples TRBV23-1 to TRBJ2-2, with a weak D call TRBD2 (6 bases). Being an ORF, TRBV23-1 has a function that is uncertain. The germline V and J ends were trimmed by 10 bases and 5 bases, with 26 bases remaining between them. The CDR3 extends over 17 amino acids.

The gene calls are TRBV13 and TRBJ2-3; D may be TRBD2 (6 bases). This CDR3 spans 14 amino acids. The V and J ends lost 5 bases and 3 bases respectively, with 12 bases between them. The germline V gene has CDR1 PRHDT and CDR2 FYEKMQ (reference sequence). CDR3 nucleotides: TGTGCCAGCAGCGAGGACTATAGGACAGATACGCAGTATTTT. Encoded protein: CASSEDYRTDTQYF.

The rearrangement uses TRBV4-1 and TRBJ2-3; 10 bases are a match to TRBD2. The V gene's germline CDR1 is MGHRA and CDR2 YSYEKL. The CDR3 has 16 residues. Trimming took 4 bases from V and 0 from J; bases not matched to a gene: 4. As DNA, the CDR3 is TGCGCCAGCAGCCTAATACTAGCGGGGAGCACAGATACGCAGTATTTT. This encodes CASSLILAGSTDTQYF.

Points on this clone: At the DNA level, this CDR3 is encoded by other sequences in the same sample as well. This chain uses TRBV30 with TRBJ2-3; the match to TRBD1 covers 7 bases. The CDR3 is 13 residues long. Germline lookup yields CDR1 GTSNPN and CDR2 SVGIG (reference sequence). J was trimmed by 0 bases and V by 3 bases; bases with no gene match: 0. This CDR3 is CAWRQGSTDTQYF. The CDR3 DNA follows: TGTGCCTGGAGACAGGGGAGCACAGATACGCAGTATTTT.

Details on this clone: This CDR3 is also generated by other DNA sequences in the sample. The rearrangement links TRBV4-3 to TRBJ1-1; possibly TRBD1 for D (5 bases). The germline V gene encodes CDR1 LGHNA and CDR2 YSLEER. V was shortened by 1 base and J by 0 bases, with 6 bases between the two germline ends. This CDR3 comprises 14 residues. The CDR3 DNA is TGCGCCAGCAGCCAAGGACAGATGAACACTGAAGCTTTCTTT. Translated, it gives CASSQGQMNTEAFF.

The chain has TRBV7-8 and TRBJ2-1; 8 nucleotides align to TRBD2. This CDR3 contains 16 residues. Germline-derived CDR1 and CDR2 are SGHVS and FQNEAQ. V was clipped by 1 base and J by 9 bases; unmatched bases: 11. In DNA, the CDR3 is TGTGCCAGCAGCTTAGTCGGCGGAGCGGGAGACGGTGAGCAGTTCTTC. It codes for CASSLVGGAGDGEQFF. Together with reference TRBV7-8 and TRBJ2-1, the CDR3 gives the full variable domain: GAGVSQSPRYKVAKRGQDVALRCDPISGHVSLFWYQQALGQGPEFLTYFQNEAQLDKSGLPSDRFFAERPEGSVSTLKIQRTQQEDSAVYLCASSLVGGAGDGEQFFGPGTRLTVL.

This clone has a single count. The chain carries TRBV6-1 and TRBJ2-5; a weak D match, TRBD2 (6 bases). Germline lookup yields CDR1 MNHNS and CDR2 SASEGT. The CDR3 loop spans 12 amino acids. Trimming shortened V by 10 bases and J by 6 bases, and 15 bases separated the two germline ends. The DNA of the CDR3 is TGTGCCACCGCCGGGGAGGCGCAGACCCAGTACTTC. It codes for CATAGEAQTQYF.

The chain is built from TRBV9 and TRBJ2-1, with D possibly matching TRBD2 (6 bases). The V gene lost 0 bases and the J gene lost 6 bases, with 10 bases spanning the gap. Germline lookup yields CDR1 SGDLS and CDR2 YYNGEE. This CDR3 comprises 14 residues. The DNA for the CDR3 is TGTGCCAGCAGCGTAGTACCGGGGGTCAATGAGCAGTTCTTC. This encodes CASSVVPGVNEQFF. The full variable domain, with the rest looked up from reference TRBV9 and TRBJ2-1, is DSGVTQTPKHLITATGQRVTLRCSPRSGDLSVYWYQQSLDQGLQFLIQYYNGEERAKGNILERFSAQQFPDLHSELNLSSLELGDSALYFCASSVVPGVNEQFFGPGTRLTVL.

The chain has TRBV5-1 and TRBJ2-1; weak D call: TRBD1 (7 bases). The V gene's germline CDR1 is SGHRS and CDR2 YFSETQ. The ends were cut back, 3 bases at V and 3 bases at J, with 13 bases in the middle. CDR3 length: 15 residues. The CDR3 DNA reads as TGCGCCAGCAGCTACCTTCAGGGGGGCTACAATGAGCAGTTCTTC. Translating it yields CASSYLQGGYNEQFF.

This chain joins TRBV18 and TRBJ1-2; D uncertain. The CDR3 length is 14 residues. The germline V gene has CDR1 KGHSH and CDR2 LQKENI. V was pared by 2 bases and J by 0 bases, with 7 bases between. CDR3 DNA sequence: TGTGCCAGCTCACCAGGCACCTCTAACTATGGCTACACCTTC. It codes for CASSPGTSNYGYTF. The variable domain in full, completed from reference TRBV18 and TRBJ1-2, reads NAGVMQNPRHLVRRRGQEARLRCSPMKGHSHVYWYRQLPEEGLKFMVYLQKENIIDESGMPKERFSAEFPKEGPSILRIQQVVRGDSAAYFCASSPGTSNYGYTFGSGTRLTVV.

The V call is TRBV2, the J call TRBJ1-1; 11 nucleotides match TRBD1. The CDR3 runs 17 residues. Trimming took 0 bases from V and 1 from J; bases not matched to a gene: 4. Germline V CDR1 and CDR2: SNHLY, FYNNEI. CDR3 region: CASSEARTGGRNTEAFF. CDR3 in DNA: TGTGCCAGCAGTGAAGCCCGGACAGGGGGCAGGAACACTGAAGCTTTCTTT.

The CDR3 reads CASSAYSSGNTIYF. The CDR3 DNA reads as TGTGCCAGCAGCGCGTACAGCTCTGGAAACACCATATATTTT. The genes are TRBV9 and TRBJ1-3; D uncertain. Germline V gene lookup returns CDR1 SGDLS and CDR2 YYNGEE. Trimming shortened V by 3 bases and J by 0 bases, and 7 bases separated the two germline ends. This CDR3 region has 14 residues.